This T cell receptor beta chain originates from a study of shared clonotypes between healthy human individuals. At the deep level, the assay was run. The assay was immunoSEQ multiplex PCR, and TCRdb's table has in-frame clones only and misses some. The sample holds around 430,000 clones, 79% seen once. Germline CDR1 reads MDHEN; CDR2 reads SYDVKM. The CDR3 consists of 15 residues. The germline V and J ends were trimmed by 4 bases and 6 bases, with 19 bases remaining between them. This clone was recorded a few times. This TCR was sampled from a woman between 40 and 50 years old in good health. Some clones in this sample may be carry-over from other donors' samples. The chain recombines TRBV28 with TRBJ2-7; possibly TRBD1 for D (6 bases). Specimen: PBMCs. In nucleotides, the CDR3 is TGTGCCAGCAGTTCCCGAACAGGGAATCTGGCCGAGCAGTACTTC. The encoded protein is CASSSRTGNLAEQYF.